This TCR beta chain was identified during a study of T cell repertoires in cytomegalovirus infection. From germline, CDR1 is SNHLY and CDR2 FYNNEI. Between the trimmed V and J ends, which lost 7 bases and 0 bases, there was a span of 10 bases. The CDR3 loop spans 15 amino acids. From the reads, TCRdb called clonotypes with MiXCR, one entry per CDR3 protein. The sample yields 400,000 or so distinct CDR3 sequences, 15% to 20% seen once. The chain carries TRBV2 and TRBJ2-6; D unclear. This clonotype originated in a human donor in good health (CMV status not recorded). Some clones in this sample may be carry-over from other donors' samples. The sequenced sample consisted of PBMCs. CDR3 amino acids: CASNLVDSGANVLTF. Written as DNA, the CDR3 is TGTGCCAGCAACCTAGTAGACTCTGGGGCCAACGTCCTGACTTTC.